These 17 T cell receptor beta chains were sequenced from one sample in a study of cytomegalovirus exposure and HLA in healthy donors. It was with 60 Vbeta and 13 Jbeta primers that the PCR ran. Sequenced by immunoSEQ multiplex PCR; TCRdb stores in-frame clones only, minus some. The sample yields approximately 76,000 clones, less than 75% seen once. Sequencing was performed on PBMCs. The receptors were sampled from a man aged 25-45 years in good health and CMV-seropositive.

The chain joins TRBV19 to TRBJ2-1; D is perhaps TRBD2 (5 bases). V gave up 1 base and J gave up 4 bases, with 5 bases separating them. This CDR3 region has 13 residues. The germline CDR1 and CDR2 sequences are LNHDA and SQIVND (reference sequence). The CDR3 region is CASSIGGYNEQFF. CDR3 bases: TGTGCCAGTAGTATAGGAGGGTACAATGAGCAGTTCTTC.

The gene calls are TRBV5-4 and TRBJ2-5, with D perhaps TRBD2 (5 bases). In germline, CDR1 is SGHNT, CDR2 YYREEE (reference sequence). V was trimmed by 6 bases and J by 1 base, leaving 16 bases between them. This CDR3 comprises 15 residues. CDR3 nucleotide sequence: TGTGCCAGCAACTCAGAGGCGGGCCGCCAAGAGACCCAGTACTTC. This translates into CASNSEAGRQETQYF.

This chain links TRBV30 with TRBJ1-6; TRBD1 matches 7 bases. Germline-derived CDR1 and CDR2 are GTSNPN and SVGIG (reference sequence). The CDR3 runs to 12 residues. CDR3: CARSGGNSPLHF. In DNA form, the CDR3 reads TGTGCTCGCTCAGGGGGAAATTCACCCCTCCACTTT.

The chain joins TRBV6-5 to TRBJ2-7; D gene uncertain. V lost 6 bases and J lost 5, with 14 bases in between. Germline V gene sequence: CDR1 MNHEY, CDR2 SVGAGI. The CDR3 is 13 amino acids. The CDR3 sequence is CASRREAPHEQYF. CDR3 DNA: TGTGCCAGCAGGAGAGAGGCACCTCACGAGCAGTACTTC.

This clone has just a few counts. The rearrangement joins TRBV2 to TRBJ2-7, with D possibly TRBD2 on 5 matching bases. CDR1 and CDR2 (germline): SNHLY, FYNNEI. V was clipped by 6 bases and J by 9 bases, with 9 bases between them. CDR3 length: 10 residues. CDR3 in amino acids: CASRAEGQYF. DNA of the CDR3: TGTGCCAGCAGAGCAGAGGGGCAGTACTTC. Full variable domain (remainder filled in from reference TRBV2 and TRBJ2-7): EPEVTQTPSHQVTQMGQEVILRCVPISNHLYFYWYRQILGQKVEFLVSFYNNEISEKSEIFDDQFSVERPDGSNFTLKIRSTKLEDSAMYFCASRAEGQYFGPGTRLTVT.

The chain is built from TRBV28 and TRBJ1-4; 10 bases match TRBD1. CDR3 length: 16 amino acids. With V trimmed by 5 bases and J by 8 bases, 11 bases remained unmatched. Germline CDR1 and CDR2: MDHEN and SYDVKM. Here the CDR3 DNA reads TGTGCCAGCAGTATGACAGGGGGCGCTTCACAAGAAAAACTGTTTTTT. Residues: CASSMTGGASQEKLFF.

V and J are TRBV5-4 and TRBJ2-1, with D unresolved. Trimming removed 1 base at V and 10 bases at J, with 12 bases between. Looked up from germline, CDR1 is SGHNT and CDR2 is YYREEE (reference sequence). This CDR3 spans 13 amino acids. The CDR3 sequence: CASSLPTRREQFF. CDR3 sequence (DNA): TGTGCCAGCAGCTTGCCAACACGAAGAGAGCAGTTCTTC.

The CDR3 spells CASTPPTGDEQYF. The DNA for the CDR3 is TGTGCCAGCACCCCTCCGACAGGGGACGAGCAGTACTTC. The chain links TRBV5-6 to TRBJ2-7, with 8 bases aligning to TRBD1. Per the germline V gene, CDR1 is SGHDT and CDR2 is YYEEEE. Losses at the gene ends were 6 bases for V and 5 bases for J; bases not matched to a gene: 7. CDR3 length equals 13 residues.

The rearrangement joins TRBV6-1 to TRBJ2-4, with D possibly being TRBD1 (5 bases). The CDR3 extends over 15 amino acids. Germline CDR1 and CDR2: MNHNS and SASEGT. V was shortened by 3 bases and J by 7 bases, with 16 bases between the two germline ends. This CDR3 is CASSEELQGRNIQYF. In DNA form, the CDR3 reads TGTGCCAGCAGTGAGGAACTCCAGGGTCGGAACATTCAGTACTTC.

The J gene is TRBJ2-4, the V gene TRBV28; no reliable D call. Germline CDR1 is MDHEN and CDR2 is SYDVKM. CDR3 size: 11 residues. The V gene lost 7 bases and the J gene lost 6 bases, with 7 bases spanning the gap. CDR3 coding DNA: TGTGCCAGCATAGGCGGAAACATTCAGTACTTC. Encoded protein: CASIGGNIQYF.

The chain recombines TRBV30 with TRBJ2-3; 10 nucleotides line up with TRBD1. The J segment lost 6 bases and the V segment lost 3 bases, leaving 6 bases of the junction unmatched. The CDR3 consists of 14 residues. Germline assignment: CDR1 GTSNPN and CDR2 SVGIG (reference sequence). This CDR3 is CAWSGTGVRDTQYF. The CDR3, as DNA: TGTGCCTGGAGCGGGACAGGGGTGAGGGATACGCAGTATTTT.

As concerns this clone: In the same sample, other DNA sequences code for this CDR3. The V call is TRBV6-1, the J call TRBJ2-3, with D possibly being TRBD2 (6 bases). The CDR3 runs 15 residues. Germline CDR1 and CDR2: MNHNS and SASEGT. Trimming cost V 7 bases and J 2 bases, with 16 bases left between them. Written as DNA, the CDR3 is TGTGCCAGCAATGGTCGGCAGGGACTCACAGATACGCAGTATTTT. As protein: CASNGRQGLTDTQYF.

The chain is built from TRBV6-5 and TRBJ2-1, with 9 bases fitting TRBD2. CDR1 is MNHEY and CDR2 is SVGAGI in the germline V gene. This CDR3 is built from 13 residues. The ends lost 0 bases at V and 16 bases at J; junction bases unmatched: 7. For the CDR3, the DNA is TGTGCCAGCAGTTACTCTTCGGCGGGGGGGCCATTCTTC. Translating it yields CASSYSSAGGPFF.

The chain employs TRBV4-3 and TRBJ2-1; TRBD2 aligns across 7 bases. The CDR3 has 15 residues. Germline loops: CDR1 LGHNA, CDR2 YSLEER. The J segment lost 5 bases and the V segment lost 0 bases, leaving 4 bases of the junction unmatched. CDR3 residues: CASSQEAGVHNEQFF. The CDR3, as DNA: TGCGCCAGCAGCCAAGAGGCGGGAGTTCACAATGAGCAGTTCTTC.

This clone was seen a few times. The rearrangement joins TRBV5-1 to TRBJ2-7, with 10 nucleotides matching TRBD1. V lost 5 bases, J lost 4 bases, and 9 bases stayed unmatched. The V gene's germline CDR1 is SGHRS and CDR2 YFSETQ. CDR3 size: 15 residues. CDR3 region: CASSSAPDRGYEQYF. CDR3 DNA: TGCGCCAGCAGTTCGGCCCCGGACAGGGGGTACGAGCAGTACTTC.

The sample holds one count of this clone. This chain uses TRBV5-4 with TRBJ2-5, with TRBD2 matching 16 bases. The CDR3 runs 15 residues. Germline assignment: CDR1 SGHNT and CDR2 YYREEE (reference sequence). V lost 4 bases to trimming and J lost 5 bases; unmatched junction nucleotides: 2. CDR3 bases: TGTGCCAGCAGCGGGACTAGCGGGAGGGGGGAGACCCAGTACTTC. Amino acids: CASSGTSGRGETQYF.

The J gene is TRBJ2-7, the V gene TRBV13; TRBD2 aligns across 9 bases. The V gene end was trimmed by 2 bases and the J gene end by 1 base; junction bases not matched to a gene: 3. The CDR3 covers 15 residues. Germline CDR1 and CDR2: PRHDT and FYEKMQ (reference sequence). For the CDR3, the DNA is TGTGCCAGCAGCTTAAGCGGGGGGATTTCCTACGAGCAGTACTTC. This sequence encodes CASSLSGGISYEQYF.